This TCR beta chain was recovered during a study of blood T cell repertoires in COVID-19. Across the study: Acute and convalescent COVID-19 specimens originated in the United States, Italy and Spain. In each case, the material was cDNA or gDNA derived from T cells, B-cell-depleted T cells, or PBMCs.

This clone was found a few times. How the authors handled the data: Reference gene primer amplification yielded estimated nucleated cell counts. Produced via immunoSEQ multiplex PCR; TCRdb's table is partial and in-frame only. D and trimming come from the DNA, and the V and J calls and clone size come from that table. Of some 170,000 clones detected, about 88% appear once; the ten largest clones hold over 15%. The material sequenced was peripheral blood. The source is a man aged 55 to 69 with active or convalescent COVID-19.

The CDR3 is CASRQGARKSNQPQHF. CDR3 DNA sequence: TGTGCCAGTAGACAGGGGGCGCGAAAAAGCAATCAGCCCCAGCATTTT. This rearrangement joins TRBV19 to TRBJ1-5, with 9 bases lining up with TRBD1. Germline values: CDR1 LNHDA, CDR2 SQIVND (reference sequence). Trimming at V came to 6 bases and at J to 1 base, leaving 7 bases not matched to a gene. The CDR3 spans 16 residues.